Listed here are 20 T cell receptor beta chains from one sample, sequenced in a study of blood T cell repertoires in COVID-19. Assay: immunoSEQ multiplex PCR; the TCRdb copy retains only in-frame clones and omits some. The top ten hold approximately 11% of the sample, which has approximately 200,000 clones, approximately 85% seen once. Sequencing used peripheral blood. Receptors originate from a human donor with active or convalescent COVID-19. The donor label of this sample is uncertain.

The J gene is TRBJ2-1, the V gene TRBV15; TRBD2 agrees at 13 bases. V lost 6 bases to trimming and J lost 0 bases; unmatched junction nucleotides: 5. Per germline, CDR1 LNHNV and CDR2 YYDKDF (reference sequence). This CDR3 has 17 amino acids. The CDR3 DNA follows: TGTGCCACCAGGGGGACTAGCGGGATTAGCTCCTACAATGAGCAGTTCTTC. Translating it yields CATRGTSGISSYNEQFF. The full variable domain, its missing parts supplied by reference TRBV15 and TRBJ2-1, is DAMVIQNPRYQVTQFGKPVTLSCSQTLNHNVMYWYQQKSSQAPKLLFHYYDKDFNNEADTPDNFQSRRPNTSFCFLDIRSPGLGDTAMYLCATRGTSGISSYNEQFFGPGTRLTVL.

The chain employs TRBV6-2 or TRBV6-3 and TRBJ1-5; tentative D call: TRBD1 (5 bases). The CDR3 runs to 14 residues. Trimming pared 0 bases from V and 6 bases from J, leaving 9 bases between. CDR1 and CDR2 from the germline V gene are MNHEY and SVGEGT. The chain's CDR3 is CASSYSTGFQPQHF. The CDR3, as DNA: TGTGCCAGCAGTTACTCAACAGGTTTTCAGCCCCAGCATTTT.

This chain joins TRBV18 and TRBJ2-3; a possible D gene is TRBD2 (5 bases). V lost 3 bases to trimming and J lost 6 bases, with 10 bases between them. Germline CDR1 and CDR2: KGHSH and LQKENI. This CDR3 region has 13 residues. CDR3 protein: CASSPPGSDTQYF. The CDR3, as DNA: TGTGCCAGCTCACCTCCGGGGAGTGATACGCAGTATTTT.

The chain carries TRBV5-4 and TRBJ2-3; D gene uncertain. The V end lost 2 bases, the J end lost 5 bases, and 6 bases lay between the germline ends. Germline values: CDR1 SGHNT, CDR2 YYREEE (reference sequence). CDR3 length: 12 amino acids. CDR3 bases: TGTGCCAGCAGCTTTAGTGAAGATACGCAGTATTTT. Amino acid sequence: CASSFSEDTQYF.

CDR3 region: CASSQGRGRASEQYF. CDR3 bases: TGTGCCAGCAGCCAAGGGCGCGGGAGGGCAAGTGAGCAGTACTTC. V and J are TRBV3-1 (or the pseudogene TRBV3-2) and TRBJ2-7; 9 bases map to TRBD2. The CDR3 has 15 residues. With V trimmed by 1 base and J by 7 bases, 8 bases remained unmatched. The V gene's germline CDR1 is LGHDT and CDR2 YNNKEL (reference sequence).

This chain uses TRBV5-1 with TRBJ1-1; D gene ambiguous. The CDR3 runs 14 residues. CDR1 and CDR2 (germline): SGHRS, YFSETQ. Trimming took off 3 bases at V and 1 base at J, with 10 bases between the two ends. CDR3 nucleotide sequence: TGCGCCAGCAGCTGGCGGGCGGAGAACACTGAAGCTTTCTTT. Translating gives CASSWRAENTEAFF.

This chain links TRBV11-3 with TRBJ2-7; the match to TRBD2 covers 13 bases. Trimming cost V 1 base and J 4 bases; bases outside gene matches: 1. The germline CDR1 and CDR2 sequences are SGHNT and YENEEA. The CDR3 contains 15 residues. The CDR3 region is CASSLGTSGSYEQYF. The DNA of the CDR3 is TGTGCCAGCAGCTTAGGGACTAGCGGGAGTTACGAGCAGTACTTC.

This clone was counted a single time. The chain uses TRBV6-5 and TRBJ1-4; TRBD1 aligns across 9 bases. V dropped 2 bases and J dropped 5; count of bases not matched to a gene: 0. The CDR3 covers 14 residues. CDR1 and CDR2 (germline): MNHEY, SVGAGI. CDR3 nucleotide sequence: TGTGCCAGCAGTTACGACAGGGGGAATGAAAAACTGTTTTTT. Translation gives CASSYDRGNEKLFF.

The chain's CDR3 is CASSDTNTGELFF. As DNA, the CDR3 is TGTGCCAGCAGCGACACAAACACCGGGGAGCTGTTTTTT. This rearrangement joins TRBV28 to TRBJ2-2; D ambiguous. CDR1 is MDHEN and CDR2 is SYDVKM in the germline V gene. V lost 6 bases, J lost 2 bases, and 7 bases lay in between. The CDR3 loop spans 13 amino acids.

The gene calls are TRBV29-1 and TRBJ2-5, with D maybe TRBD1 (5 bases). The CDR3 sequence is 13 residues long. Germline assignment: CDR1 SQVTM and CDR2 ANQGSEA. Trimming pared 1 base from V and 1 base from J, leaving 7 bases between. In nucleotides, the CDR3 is TGCAGCGTTGAAGGACAGTTCCAAGAGACCCAGTACTTC. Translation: CSVEGQFQETQYF.

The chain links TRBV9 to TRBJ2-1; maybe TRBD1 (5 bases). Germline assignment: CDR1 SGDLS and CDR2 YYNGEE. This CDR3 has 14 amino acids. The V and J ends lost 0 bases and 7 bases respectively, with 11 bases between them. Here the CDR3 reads CASSVDGRVNEQFF. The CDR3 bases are TGTGCCAGCAGCGTAGATGGCAGGGTTAATGAGCAGTTCTTC.

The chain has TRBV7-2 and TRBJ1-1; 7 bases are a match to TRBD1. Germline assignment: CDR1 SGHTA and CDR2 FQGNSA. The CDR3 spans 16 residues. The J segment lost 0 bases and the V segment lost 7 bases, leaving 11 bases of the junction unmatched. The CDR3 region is CASNHRTGRMNTEAFF. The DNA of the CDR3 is TGTGCCAGCAATCACAGGACAGGAAGGATGAACACTGAAGCTTTCTTT.

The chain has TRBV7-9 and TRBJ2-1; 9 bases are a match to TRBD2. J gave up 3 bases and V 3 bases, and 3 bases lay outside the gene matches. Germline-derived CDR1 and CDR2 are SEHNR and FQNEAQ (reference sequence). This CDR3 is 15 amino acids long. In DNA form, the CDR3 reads TGTGCCAGCAGCTTTAGCGGGAGTGGCTACAATGAGCAGTTCTTC. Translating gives CASSFSGSGYNEQFF.

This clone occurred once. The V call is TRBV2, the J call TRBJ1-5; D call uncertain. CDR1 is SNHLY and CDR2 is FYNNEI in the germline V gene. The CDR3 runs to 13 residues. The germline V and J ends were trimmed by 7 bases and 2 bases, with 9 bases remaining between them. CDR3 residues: CASTGGGNQPQHF. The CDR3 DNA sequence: TGTGCCAGCACGGGTGGAGGCAATCAGCCCCAGCATTTT.

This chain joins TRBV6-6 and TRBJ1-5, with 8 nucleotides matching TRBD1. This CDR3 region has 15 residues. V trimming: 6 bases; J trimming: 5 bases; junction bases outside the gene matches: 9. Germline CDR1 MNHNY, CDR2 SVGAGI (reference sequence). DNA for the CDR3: TGTGCCAGCAGCCAGAGCGGACAGGGCCATCAGCCCCAGCATTTT. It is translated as CASSQSGQGHQPQHF.

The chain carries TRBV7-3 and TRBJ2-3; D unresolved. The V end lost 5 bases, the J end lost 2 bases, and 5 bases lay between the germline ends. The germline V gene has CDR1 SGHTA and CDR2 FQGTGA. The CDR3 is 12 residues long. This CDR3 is CASSQDTDTQYF. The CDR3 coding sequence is TGTGCCAGCAGCCAGGACACAGATACGCAGTATTTT.

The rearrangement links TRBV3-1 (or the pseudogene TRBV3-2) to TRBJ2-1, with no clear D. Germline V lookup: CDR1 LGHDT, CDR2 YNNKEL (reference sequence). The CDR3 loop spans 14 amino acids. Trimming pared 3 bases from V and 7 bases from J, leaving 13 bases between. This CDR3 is CASSHRSPGNEQFF. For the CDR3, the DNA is TGTGCCAGCAGCCATCGGTCCCCAGGTAATGAGCAGTTCTTC.

The CDR3 sequence is CASSLMSGSDTQYF. CDR3 sequence (DNA): TGTGCCAGCAGCTTGATGAGCGGGTCAGATACGCAGTATTTT. The V gene is TRBV7-2, the J gene TRBJ2-3, with D perhaps TRBD2 (6 bases). The CDR3 has 14 amino acids. Trimming took off 3 bases at V and 4 bases at J, with 11 bases between the two ends. CDR1 SGHTA and CDR2 FQGNSA come from the germline V gene.

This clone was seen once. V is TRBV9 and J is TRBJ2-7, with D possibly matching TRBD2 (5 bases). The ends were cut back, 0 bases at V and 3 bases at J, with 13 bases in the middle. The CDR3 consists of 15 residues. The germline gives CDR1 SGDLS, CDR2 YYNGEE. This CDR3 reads CASSVDGDSSYEQYF. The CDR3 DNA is TGTGCCAGCAGCGTAGACGGGGATTCGAGCTACGAGCAGTACTTC.

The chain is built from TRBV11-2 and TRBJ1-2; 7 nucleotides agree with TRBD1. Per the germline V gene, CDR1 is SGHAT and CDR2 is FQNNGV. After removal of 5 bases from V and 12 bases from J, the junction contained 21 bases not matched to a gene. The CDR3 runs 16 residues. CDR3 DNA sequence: TGTGCCAGCAGCCCTAAACTTTGGGACAGAGAACAAAGGGACACCTTC. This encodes CASSPKLWDREQRDTF.